The clone carrying this T cell receptor beta chain was seen a handful of times. Its antigen is undetermined. The data belong to a study of blood T cells in healthy people across ages. The germline CDR1 and CDR2 sequences are SQVTM and ANQGSEA. V shed 5 bases and J 7 bases; nucleotides not matched to a gene: 3. The CDR3 runs to 12 residues. It was with a sample-barcoded 5' primer and a J-beta primer mix that a second PCR of about 6 to 12 cycles was run. TCRdb independently ran MiXCR on the 5' RACE reads; one entry per CDR3 protein. The table has some 1.1 million distinct CDR3 sequences, around two fifths seen once. Study-wide findings and caveats: Strong correlation was found linking TCR beta diversity to naive T cell percentage. In older individuals, TCR beta diversity per million T cells was lower, falling roughly linearly with age. The long-lived group displayed more naive CD4+ cells, plus higher diversity, than the aged donors did.

The chain is built from TRBV29-1 and TRBJ2-2; TRBD1 aligns across 8 bases. This sequence originates from a man in his late teens or twenties in good health. The sequencing sample was made of blood. The CDR3 region is CSVTGTGGELFF. CDR3 in DNA: TGCAGCGTTACTGGGACAGGCGGGGAGCTGTTTTTT.